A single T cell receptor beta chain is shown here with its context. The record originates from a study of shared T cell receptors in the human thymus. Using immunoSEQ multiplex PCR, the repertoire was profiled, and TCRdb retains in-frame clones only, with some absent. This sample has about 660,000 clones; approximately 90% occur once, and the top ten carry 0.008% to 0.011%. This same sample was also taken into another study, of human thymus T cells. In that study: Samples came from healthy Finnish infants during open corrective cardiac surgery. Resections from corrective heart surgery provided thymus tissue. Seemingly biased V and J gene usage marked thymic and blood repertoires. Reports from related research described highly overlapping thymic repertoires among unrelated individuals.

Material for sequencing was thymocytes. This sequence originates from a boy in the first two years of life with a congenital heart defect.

The CDR3 protein is CASSPGQANYGYTF. Written as DNA, the CDR3 is TGTGCCAGCAGCCCAGGACAGGCTAACTATGGCTACACCTTC. The chain couples TRBV28 to TRBJ1-2, with TRBD1 identical over 7 bases. Per the germline V gene, CDR1 is MDHEN and CDR2 is SYDVKM. This CDR3 is built from 14 residues. Trimming at V came to 6 bases and at J to 0 bases, leaving 4 bases not matched to a gene.